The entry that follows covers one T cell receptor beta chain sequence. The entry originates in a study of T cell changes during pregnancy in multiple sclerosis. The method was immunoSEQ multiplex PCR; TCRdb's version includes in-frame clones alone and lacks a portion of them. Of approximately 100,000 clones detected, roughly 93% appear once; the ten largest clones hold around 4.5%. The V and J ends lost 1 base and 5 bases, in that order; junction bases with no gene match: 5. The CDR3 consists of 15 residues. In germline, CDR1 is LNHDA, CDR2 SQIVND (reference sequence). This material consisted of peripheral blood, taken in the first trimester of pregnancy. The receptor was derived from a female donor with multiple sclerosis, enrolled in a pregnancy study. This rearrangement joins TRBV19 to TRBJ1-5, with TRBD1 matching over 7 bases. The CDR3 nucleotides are TGTGCCAGTAGTATAGTAGACAGGGCACATCAGCCCCAGCATTTT. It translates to CASSIVDRAHQPQHF.